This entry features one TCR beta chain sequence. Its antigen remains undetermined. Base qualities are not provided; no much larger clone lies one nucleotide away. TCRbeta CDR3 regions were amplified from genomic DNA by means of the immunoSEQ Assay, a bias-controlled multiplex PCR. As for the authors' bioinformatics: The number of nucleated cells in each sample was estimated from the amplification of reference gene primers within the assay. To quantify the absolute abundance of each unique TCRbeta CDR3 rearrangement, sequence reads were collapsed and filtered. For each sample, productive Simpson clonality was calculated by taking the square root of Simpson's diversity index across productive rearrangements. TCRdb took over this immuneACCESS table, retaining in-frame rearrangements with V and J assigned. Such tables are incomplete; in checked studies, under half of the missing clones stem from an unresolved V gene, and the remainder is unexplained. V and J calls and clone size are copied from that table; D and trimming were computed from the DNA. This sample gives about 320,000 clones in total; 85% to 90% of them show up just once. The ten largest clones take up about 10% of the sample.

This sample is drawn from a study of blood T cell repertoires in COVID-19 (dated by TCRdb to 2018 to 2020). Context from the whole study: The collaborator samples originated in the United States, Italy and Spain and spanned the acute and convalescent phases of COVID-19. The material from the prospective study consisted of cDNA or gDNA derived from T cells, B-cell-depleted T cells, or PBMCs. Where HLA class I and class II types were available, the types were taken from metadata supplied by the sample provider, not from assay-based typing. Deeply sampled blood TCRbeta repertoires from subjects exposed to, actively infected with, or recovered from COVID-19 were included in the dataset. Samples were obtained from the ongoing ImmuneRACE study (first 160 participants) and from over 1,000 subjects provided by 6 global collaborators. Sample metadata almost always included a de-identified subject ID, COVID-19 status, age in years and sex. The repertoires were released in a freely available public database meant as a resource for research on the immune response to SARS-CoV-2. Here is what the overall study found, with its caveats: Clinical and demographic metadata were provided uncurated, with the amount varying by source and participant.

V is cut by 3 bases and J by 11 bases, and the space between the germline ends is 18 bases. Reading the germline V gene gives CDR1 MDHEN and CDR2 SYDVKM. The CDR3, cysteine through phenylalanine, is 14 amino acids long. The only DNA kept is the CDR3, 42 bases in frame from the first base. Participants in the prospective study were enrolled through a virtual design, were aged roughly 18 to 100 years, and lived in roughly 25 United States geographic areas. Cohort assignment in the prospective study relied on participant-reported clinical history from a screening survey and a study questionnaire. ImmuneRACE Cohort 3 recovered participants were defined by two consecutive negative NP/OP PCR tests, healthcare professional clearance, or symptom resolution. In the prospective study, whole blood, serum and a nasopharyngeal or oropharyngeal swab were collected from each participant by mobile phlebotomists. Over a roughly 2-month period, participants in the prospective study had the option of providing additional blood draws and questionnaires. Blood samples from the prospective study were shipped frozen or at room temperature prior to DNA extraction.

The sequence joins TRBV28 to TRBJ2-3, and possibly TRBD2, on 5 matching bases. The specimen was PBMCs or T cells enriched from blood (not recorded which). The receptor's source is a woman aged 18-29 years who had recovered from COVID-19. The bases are TGTGCCAGCAGTTTGGTTCGGGGTCGGTATAGGCAGTATTTT. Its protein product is CASSLVRGRYRQYF.